Below, 14 T cell receptor beta chains from the same sample are listed, as sequenced in a study of T cells after posttransplantation cyclophosphamide (dated by TCRdb to the mid-2010s). Libraries were made using the immunoSEQ multiplex PCR assay. TCRdb stores this immuneACCESS table with in-frame sequences only. Part of the clones is absent; in the studies checked, under half of the shortfall reflects unresolved V genes, and no reason is known for the rest. The sample table lists around 66,000 clones, roughly 95% of them with a count of one. The ten top clones hold 2.5% to 3% of the sample. Specimen: PBMCs. The receptors derive from a woman under 40 in good health and a related stem cell transplant donor.

J is TRBJ2-1 and V is TRBV2; D may match TRBD1 or TRBD2 (5 bases each). CDR3 size: 12 residues. Per the germline V gene, CDR1 is SNHLY and CDR2 is FYNNEI. Trimming cost V 6 bases and J 4 bases, with 7 bases left between them. In nucleotides, the CDR3 is TGTGCCAGCAGGGGGGATTACAATGAGCAGTTCTTC. It specifies CASRGDYNEQFF.

This rearrangement joins TRBV7-2 to TRBJ1-2; D remains ambiguous. Germline V gene sequence: CDR1 SGHTA, CDR2 FQGNSA. The V gene lost 1 base and the J gene lost 4 bases, with 13 bases spanning the gap. The CDR3 extends over 15 amino acids. CDR3 coding DNA: TGTGCCAGCAGCTTAGTCGGGGTAAAATCCTATGGCTACACCTTC. As protein: CASSLVGVKSYGYTF.

Written as DNA, the CDR3 is TGTGCCAGTAGTATAGGTAGCTCTGGGGCCAACGTCCTGACTTTC. It specifies CASSIGSSGANVLTF. The gene calls are TRBV19 and TRBJ2-6; no clear D gene. The germline CDR1 and CDR2 sequences are LNHDA and SQIVND (reference sequence). Trimming stripped 1 base from V and 0 bases from J, with 4 bases between. The CDR3 runs 15 residues. Based on the CDR3 plus reference TRBV19 and TRBJ2-6, the full variable domain is DGGITQSPKYLFRKEGQNVTLSCEQNLNHDAMYWYRQDPGQGLRLIYYSQIVNDFQKGDIAEGYSVSREKKESFPLTVTSAQKNPTAFYLCASSIGSSGANVLTFGAGSRLTVL.

This clone was seen a handful of times. The V call is TRBV25-1, the J call TRBJ1-6; tentatively, D is TRBD1 (6 bases). The CDR3 sequence is 14 residues long. V gave up 6 bases and J gave up 10 bases, with 16 bases separating them. CDR1 is MGHDK and CDR2 is SYGVNS in the germline V gene. The CDR3 protein is CASRQNRVGSPLHF. The CDR3 region has the DNA TGTGCCAGCAGGCAGAACAGGGTCGGGTCACCCCTCCACTTT. Full variable domain (outside the CDR3, taken from reference TRBV25-1 and TRBJ1-6): EADIYQTPRYLVIGTGKKITLECSQTMGHDKMYWYQQDPGMELHLIHYSYGVNSTEKGDLSSESTVSRIRTEHFPLTLESARPSHTSQYLCASRQNRVGSPLHFGNGTRLTVT.

The V and J genes are TRBV5-1 and TRBJ2-2; D unresolved. Germline V CDR1 and CDR2: SGHRS, YFSETQ. The CDR3 runs 13 residues. V was clipped by 2 bases and J by 8 bases, with 10 bases between them. CDR3 protein: CASSLGTRGELFF. The CDR3 region has the DNA TGCGCCAGCAGCTTAGGAACCAGGGGGGAGCTGTTTTTT.

The rearrangement links TRBV4-3 to TRBJ2-7, with D hard to call. Germline CDR1 reads LGHNA; CDR2 reads YSLEER. The CDR3 has 13 amino acids. V was pared by 0 bases and J by 3 bases, with 6 bases between. The CDR3 loop reads CASSQEMYYEQYF. The CDR3 DNA is TGCGCCAGCAGCCAAGAGATGTACTACGAGCAGTACTTC.

In its sample, this clone was seen once. The chain links TRBV9 to TRBJ2-7; weak D call: TRBD2 (5 bases). Trimming left V 0 bases short and J 2 bases short, with 6 bases between. The CDR3 extends over 13 amino acids. CDR1 SGDLS and CDR2 YYNGEE come from the germline V gene. CDR3 protein: CASSVEGAYEQYF. The CDR3 bases are TGTGCCAGCAGCGTAGAGGGAGCCTACGAGCAGTACTTC.

This clone has a single count. The chain carries TRBV6-5 and TRBJ1-1; a weak D match, TRBD1 (6 bases). Deletions cut 2 bases from V and 6 bases from J, with 13 bases between. Germline V lookup: CDR1 MNHEY, CDR2 SVGAGI. The CDR3 extends over 14 amino acids. CDR3 nucleotide sequence: TGTGCCAGCAGTTACGGAGAACAGGGCGCTGAAGCTTTCTTT. Translation gives CASSYGEQGAEAFF.

This clone has just a few counts. The V gene is TRBV21-1, the J gene TRBJ1-1; the table's D gene call, TRBD1, was not cross checked with the DNA. TRBV21-1 is designated a pseudogene. This CDR3 is built from 15 residues. Written as DNA, the CDR3 is TGTGCCAGCAGCAGTGAAGACAGGGGAAGAACTGAAGCTTTCTTT. Translated: CASSSEDRGRTEAFF.

V gene TRBV27 combines with J gene TRBJ2-4; 7 bases match TRBD1. This CDR3 is built from 13 residues. Germline V gene sequence: CDR1 MNHEY, CDR2 SMNVEV (reference sequence). The V gene end was trimmed by 6 bases and the J gene end by 2 bases; junction bases not matched to a gene: 1. The CDR3 DNA sequence: TGTGCCAGCAGGGACAGGCCCAAAAACATTCAGTACTTC. The encoded protein is CASRDRPKNIQYF.

The chain combines TRBV4-3 with TRBJ2-3, with 11 bases lining up with TRBD2. The CDR3 totals 16 residues. Germline assignment: CDR1 LGHNA and CDR2 YSLEER. The junction had 7 bases not matched to a gene; V was cut back by 5 bases and J by 3 bases. The CDR3, as DNA: TGCGCCAGCAGCATTATAGCGGGGGGGCTGACAGATACGCAGTATTTT. Encoded protein: CASSIIAGGLTDTQYF.

The rearrangement joins TRBV5-4 to TRBJ1-1, with D unclear. The V and J ends lost 0 bases and 3 bases respectively, with 3 bases between them. CDR1 and CDR2 from the germline V gene are SGHNT and YYREEE (reference sequence). The CDR3 is 12 amino acids. This CDR3 is CASSLEDTEAFF. CDR3 DNA: TGTGCCAGCAGCTTGGAGGACACTGAAGCTTTCTTT.

The J gene is TRBJ2-3, the V gene TRBV11-3; 15 bases align to TRBD2. The CDR3 spans 16 residues. Germline loops: CDR1 SGHNT, CDR2 YENEEA. After removal of 5 bases from V and 4 bases from J, the junction contained 4 bases not matched to a gene. This chain's CDR3 is CASSAGLAGGADTQYF. The CDR3 region has the DNA TGTGCCAGCAGCGCGGGACTAGCGGGGGGAGCAGATACGCAGTATTTT.

The CDR3 reads CASSSRTSGNTDTQYF. The CDR3 nucleotides are TGTGCCAGTAGTTCCCGGACTAGCGGGAACACAGATACGCAGTATTTT. The chain uses TRBV19 and TRBJ2-3, with 12 nucleotides matching TRBD2. CDR1 and CDR2 from the germline V gene are LNHDA and SQIVND (reference sequence). V lost 5 bases, J lost 2 bases, and 5 bases stayed unmatched. The CDR3 extends over 16 amino acids.